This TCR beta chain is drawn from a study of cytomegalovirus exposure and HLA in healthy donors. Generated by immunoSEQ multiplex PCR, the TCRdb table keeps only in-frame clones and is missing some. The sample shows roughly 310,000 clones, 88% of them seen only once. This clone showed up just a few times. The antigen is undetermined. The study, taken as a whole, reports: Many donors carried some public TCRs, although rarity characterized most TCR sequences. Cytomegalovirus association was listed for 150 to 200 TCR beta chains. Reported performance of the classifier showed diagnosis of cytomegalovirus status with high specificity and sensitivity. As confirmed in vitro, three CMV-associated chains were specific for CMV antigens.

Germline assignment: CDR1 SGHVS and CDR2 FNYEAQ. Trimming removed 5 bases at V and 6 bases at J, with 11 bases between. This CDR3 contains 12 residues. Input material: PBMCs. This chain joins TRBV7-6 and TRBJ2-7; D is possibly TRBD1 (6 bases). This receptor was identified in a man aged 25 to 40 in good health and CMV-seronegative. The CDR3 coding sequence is TGTGCCAGCAGCCCCGGACAGCTCGAGCAGTACTTC. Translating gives CASSPGQLEQYF.